This passage covers 16 T cell receptor beta chains from one sample sequenced in a study of regulatory T cells in long-lasting Graves disease (dated by TCRdb to the early 2020s). Per the publication, the time point label means: persistent/refractory GD, antithyroid drugs over 5 years with positive TRAb. For both TCR sequencing and RNA sequencing, RNA was extracted from PBMCs using TRIzol. The protocol used for the library was multiplex PCR. The listed sequencing device is Illumina HiSeq 4000. iRepertoire HTBI primers and Arm-PCR amplification of CDR3 regions were used to construct TCR beta libraries. TCRdb ran its own pipeline on the public reads, namely fastp trimming at Q25 and MiXCR clone calling, and kept in-frame beta chains. Rows are combined by CDR3 protein, so each entry shows the most common genes and DNA. The sample table lists 350,000 to 500,000 distinct CDR3 sequences, around 20% of them with a count of one. The ten largest clones capture around an eighth of the sample.

Sequenced here: peripheral blood mononuclear cells (PBMCs), sampled when the disease was refractory, from a patient treated with antithyroid drugs. The origin of the receptors is a female donor with Graves disease.

The chain is built from TRBV19 and TRBJ1-5, with D perhaps matching TRBD1 (6 bases). The germline V gene has CDR1 LNHDA and CDR2 SQIVND (reference sequence). The CDR3 is 14 amino acids. V lost 7 bases and J lost 3, with 13 bases in between. The chain's CDR3 is CASTPTGLNQPQHF. CDR3 nucleotide sequence: TGTGCCAGTACCCCGACAGGCCTCAATCAGCCCCAGCATTTT.

This clonotype was counted many times. The V call is TRBV29-1, the J call TRBJ2-2, with TRBD1 as a possible D gene (5 bases). The germline V gene has CDR1 SQVTM and CDR2 ANQGSEA. Trimming stripped 7 bases from V and 2 bases from J, with 11 bases between. This CDR3 is built from 13 residues. DNA of the CDR3: TGCAGCGCGACAGAGGCTAACACCGGGGAGCTGTTTTTT. Translated: CSATEANTGELFF.

In its sample, this clonotype was seen a few times. The CDR3 region is CASSLSGNIQYF. For the CDR3, the DNA is TGTGCCAGCAGCTTATCGGGCAACATTCAGTACTTC. The chain joins TRBV5-8 to TRBJ2-4; D unresolved. Trimming shortened V by 2 bases and J by 7 bases, and 7 bases separated the two germline ends. The CDR3 runs 12 residues. In germline, CDR1 is SGHTS, CDR2 YDEGEE.

This chain links TRBV20-1 with TRBJ2-7, with 7 bases fitting TRBD1. V gave up 8 bases and J gave up 4 bases; unmatched junction bases: 5. The V gene's germline CDR1 is DFQATT and CDR2 SNEGSKA (reference sequence). The CDR3 has 11 residues. The CDR3 reads CSTRGQYEQYF. The CDR3 nucleotides are TGCAGTACGAGGGGGCAGTACGAGCAGTACTTC.

This chain uses TRBV12-3 or TRBV12-4 with TRBJ2-3, with 12 bases lining up with TRBD2. Unmatched junction bases numbered 12, after V lost 6 bases and J lost 8 bases. This CDR3 is 16 amino acids long. CDR3: CASSPTSGRWGGTQYF. The CDR3 bases are TGTGCCAGCAGCCCCACTAGCGGGAGGTGGGGCGGTACGCAGTATTTT.

The genes are TRBV20-1 and TRBJ2-3; 9 nucleotides align to TRBD2. This CDR3 region has 17 residues. V lost 2 bases to trimming and J lost 2 bases; unmatched junction nucleotides: 11. CDR1 and CDR2 from the germline V gene are DFQATT and SNEGSKA (reference sequence). The CDR3 is CSARTSGRLRVTDTQYF. The DNA for the CDR3 is TGCAGTGCTAGAACGAGCGGGAGGCTCCGGGTCACAGATACGCAGTATTTT.

V gene TRBV27 combines with J gene TRBJ2-2, with D possibly being TRBD1 or TRBD2 (6 bases each). The CDR3 is 16 residues long. Germline V gene data show CDR1 as MNHEY and CDR2 as SMNVEV (reference sequence). Trimming shortened V by 2 bases and J by 2 bases, and 12 bases separated the two germline ends. The CDR3 loop reads CASSLRRGINTGELFF. The DNA for the CDR3 is TGTGCCAGCAGTTTAAGGAGGGGGATAAACACCGGGGAGCTGTTTTTT.

For this clonotype: A read error may explain this, as a much larger clone is one base away. V gene TRBV5-1 combines with J gene TRBJ2-7; D gene ambiguous. This CDR3 contains 13 residues. Looked up from germline, CDR1 is SGHRS and CDR2 is YFSETQ. CDR3 amino acids: CDSSEIGPYEQYF. The CDR3 bases are TGCGACAGCAGCGAGATAGGCCCCTACGAGCAGTACTTC.

The sample holds many counts of this clonotype. The genes are TRBV28 and TRBJ2-7, with a possible D match to TRBD1 (5 bases). V lost 6 bases to trimming and J lost 0 bases, with 18 bases between them. CDR1 MDHEN and CDR2 SYDVKM come from the germline V gene. CDR3 length equals 16 residues. CDR3 region: CASSPHPSTASYEQYF. The CDR3 coding sequence is TGTGCCAGCAGCCCTCACCCCTCGACAGCCTCCTACGAGCAGTACTTC.

Note on this clonotype: The germline gene is not matched at one end of the junction; a read error may be the cause. The V gene is TRBV6-1, the J gene TRBJ2-1; D is possibly TRBD1 (6 bases). CDR3 length: 13 residues. Germline V gives CDR1 MNHNS, CDR2 SASEGT. This CDR3 reads CASIWAGVNGQFF. The CDR3 DNA is TGTGCCAGCATATGGGCAGGGGTCAATGGGCAGTTCTTC.

This clonotype was detected only a few times. The rearrangement links TRBV28 to TRBJ2-7; 10 bases agree with TRBD1. The length of the CDR3 is 16 residues. The V gene end was trimmed by 7 bases and the J gene end by 1 base; junction bases not matched to a gene: 10. Germline CDR1 MDHEN, CDR2 SYDVKM. The CDR3 DNA reads TGTGCCAGCAACCCCACTCCGGGACAGGGGTCCTACGAGCAGTACTTC. Translating gives CASNPTPGQGSYEQYF. The variable domain in full, with the rest retrieved from reference TRBV28 and TRBJ2-7, is DVKVTQSSRYLVKRTGEKVFLECVQDMDHENMFWYRQDPGLGLRLIYFSYDVKMKEKGDIPEGYSVSREKKERFSLILESASTNQTSMYLCASNPTPGQGSYEQYFGPGTRLTVT.

The V call is TRBV20-1, the J call TRBJ2-7; D is perhaps TRBD1 or TRBD2 (7 bases each). V gave up 0 bases and J gave up 4 bases, with 22 bases separating them. The CDR3 is made up of 17 amino acids. The germline V gene has CDR1 DFQATT and CDR2 SNEGSKA (reference sequence). CDR3 sequence (DNA): TGCAGTGCTAGAGACCTGGGAGGGGGCTTCGCGATTTACGAGCAGTACTTC. Its translation is CSARDLGGGFAIYEQYF.

This clonotype showed up just a few times. This chain joins TRBV29-1 and TRBJ2-7; 14 bases match TRBD2. The CDR3 totals 17 residues. Trimming at V came to 0 bases and at J to 6 bases, leaving 10 bases not matched to a gene. Germline V gene sequence: CDR1 SQVTM, CDR2 ANQGSEA. The CDR3 reads CSVEEATSGRAFGEQYF. For the CDR3, the DNA is TGCAGCGTTGAAGAGGCGACTAGCGGGAGGGCCTTTGGCGAGCAGTACTTC.

This clonotype came up a few times. The genes are TRBV24-1 and TRBJ1-2; unclear D gene. Germline V lookup: CDR1 KGHDR, CDR2 SFDVKD. This CDR3 spans 15 amino acids. V lost 4 bases, J lost 0 bases, and 11 bases lay in between. CDR3 loop: CATSDHDGTNYGYTF. The CDR3 nucleotides are TGTGCCACCAGTGACCATGACGGAACTAACTATGGCTACACCTTC.

This clonotype was seen at least ten times. This sequence joins TRBV28 and TRBJ1-2; D is unclear. Germline CDR1 and CDR2: MDHEN and SYDVKM. V lost 3 bases and J lost 1, with 9 bases in between. The CDR3 length is 14 residues. CDR3: CASSLVRSNYGYTF. DNA for the CDR3: TGTGCCAGCAGTTTGGTGCGGAGTAACTATGGCTACACCTTC.

V usage is TRBV10-3 and J usage is TRBJ2-2; TRBD2 matches 9 bases. V shed 11 bases, J shed 4 bases, and the junction held 14 bases outside the gene matches. CDR1 is ENHRY, CDR2 SYGVKD, per germline. This CDR3 region has 16 residues. In nucleotides, the CDR3 is TGTGCCGTCAAATCCTCTAGCGGGAAGGCCACCGGGGAGCTGTTTTTT. This sequence encodes CAVKSSSGKATGELFF.